This entry lists 3 T cell receptor beta chains sequenced from one sample in a study of cytomegalovirus exposure and HLA in healthy donors. Use of 60 Vbeta and 13 Jbeta primers characterized the PCR. Assay: immunoSEQ multiplex PCR; the TCRdb copy retains only in-frame clones and omits some. The top ten hold over 12% of the sample, which has roughly 180,000 clones, 60% to 80% seen once. The sample taken for sequencing was PBMCs. The receptors stem from a man in his fifties or sixties in good health and CMV-seropositive.

The chain carries TRBV28 and TRBJ1-2; 10 nucleotides align to TRBD1. The V gene end was trimmed by 5 bases and the J gene end by 8 bases; junction bases not matched to a gene: 8. Germline CDR1 MDHEN, CDR2 SYDVKM. The CDR3 runs 14 residues. CDR3: CASSPLDRGYGYTF. Here the CDR3 DNA reads TGTGCCAGCAGTCCCCTGGACAGGGGGTACGGCTACACCTTC.

The chain recombines TRBV19 with TRBJ2-7, with 12 positions matching TRBD1. The CDR3 has 15 residues. After removal of 4 bases from V and 6 bases from J, the junction contained 7 bases not matched to a gene. Germline-derived CDR1 and CDR2 are LNHDA and SQIVND (reference sequence). This CDR3 is CASSTGTGGAGEQYF. The CDR3 region has the DNA TGTGCCAGTAGTACCGGGACAGGGGGCGCGGGCGAGCAGTACTTC.

CDR3 in amino acids: CASSLLDRVYGYTF. In nucleotides, the CDR3 is TGCGCCAGCAGCTTGCTCGACAGGGTTTATGGCTACACCTTC. V gene TRBV5-1 combines with J gene TRBJ1-2; 7 bases are shared with TRBD1. CDR3 length: 14 amino acids. Germline V gene data show CDR1 as SGHRS and CDR2 as YFSETQ. The V segment lost 1 base and the J segment 5 bases; nucleotides outside the gene matches: 5.